Included here is one T cell receptor (beta chain) sequence, with context. The sample holds a few counts of this clonotype. The antigen it binds to is not known. Per-base quality was not reported, and no clone a single base away is much larger than it. This sample is part of a study of regulatory T cells in long-lasting Graves disease (dated by TCRdb to about 2021). Study-wide context: Persistent Graves' disease meant more than 5 years of antithyroid drug treatment with TSH receptor autoantibodies that stayed positive. This study used TCR sequencing and RNA sequencing of peripheral blood to compare persistent Graves' disease patients against newly diagnosed Graves' disease patients. The study took place in China and was registered as a clinical trial. A total of about 33 samples underwent TCR sequencing, from roughly 13 patients with persistent Graves' disease and about 20 patients with newly diagnosed Graves' disease. Persistent Graves' disease patients in the clinical cohort had taken antithyroid drugs for roughly ten years on average.

The CDR3 holds 12 amino acids from the cysteine to the phenylalanine. CDR3 DNA only is kept here, 36 bases in frame from base 1. CDR1 and CDR2 (SGHRS, YFSETQ) derive from the germline V gene. Germline trimming amounts to 3 bases on V and 11 bases on J, with 5 as the count of junction bases outside the gene matches. The research as a whole found: Lower TCR Shannon entropy and fewer highly expanded clones were observed in persistent Graves' disease patients than in newly diagnosed patients, which suggested clonal expansion. Preferential use of TRBV28, TRBJ1-2 and TRBJ2-5 was observed in persistent disease, whereas TRBV20-1 and TRBJ2-1 were favored in newly diagnosed disease. A larger number of public clonotypes was shared among persistent patients (about 2,700) than among newly diagnosed patients (around 970). Peripheral blood alone was examined, since thyroid tissue, which constituted the primary lesion, could not be accessed. The authors acknowledged the small sample size as a limitation that may reduce accuracy. Only the TCR beta chain was sequenced and analyzed.

The time point label, read with the paper, signifies: persistent/refractory GD, antithyroid drugs over 5 years with positive TRAb. For both TCR sequencing and RNA sequencing, RNA was extracted from PBMCs in TRIzol. The diagnosis of Graves' disease followed American Thyroid Association guidelines. Recruitment of patients was carried out at an endocrinology department in Xi'an, China. Each patient gave 8.5 to 9.5 milliliters of peripheral blood, collected in an EDTA anticoagulant tube. Ficoll Paque Plus density gradient separation was used to isolate PBMCs, and no further T cell sorting was done. An Agilent 2100 Bioanalyzer and agarose gel were used to assess RNA quality, and a NanoDrop 2000 was used to measure RNA concentration. Receptor libraries were prepared by multiplex PCR. The instrument given in TCRdb is Illumina HiSeq 4000. To build TCR beta libraries, CDR3 regions were amplified by Arm-PCR using iRepertoire HTBI primers. Before sequencing, the PCR products went through gel purification. The source study handled its data this way. Gene usage analysis of CDR3 amino acid clonotypes relied on the approximately 62 TRBV and about 15 TRBJ segments identified across samples. COPE and FqMerger were used to merge the filtered high-quality paired reads into contigs. BLAST was used to align contigs to IMGT TRBV, TRBD and TRBJ reference genes, with CDR3 defined following IMGT. Any clonotype with a frequency above 0.1% was counted as a highly expanded clone. Shannon entropy served as the measure of repertoire diversity, while the Gini coefficient captured V-J evenness. Public clonotypes were defined as clonotypes shared by more than one individual. TCRdb applied fastp at Q25 and MiXCR to the public reads, then kept only in-frame beta chains. Records with the same CDR3 protein are collapsed into one entry carrying the most frequent genes and DNA. TCRdb assigned the V and J calls; the authors' analysis was not used. This sample lists about 290,000 distinct CDR3 sequences; around a fifth were detected once. The top ten clones comprise roughly 50% of the sample.

This specimen consisted of peripheral blood mononuclear cells (PBMCs), obtained when the disease was refractory, from a patient treated with antithyroid drugs. The receptor chain draws on TRBV5-1 and TRBJ1-1, with 9 bases matching TRBD1. The clonotype was recovered from a female donor with Graves disease. The nucleotide sequence reads as follows: TGCGCCAGCAGCTCCGGGGACAGGGTGGCTTTCTTT. The encoded protein is CASSSGDRVAFF.